Listed below are T cell receptor beta chains from one sample, sequenced in a study of CD8 T cells in Susac syndrome. From the immunoSEQ multiplex PCR reads, TCRdb called clonotypes with MiXCR, one entry per CDR3 protein. Of around 59,000 distinct CDR3 sequences in the sample, roughly nine tenths were seen once. The sample consisted of CD8+ T cells from PBMCs. These TCRs come from a human donor in good health. CDR3s include the opening cysteine and the closing phenylalanine or tryptophan.

TRBJ2-1	TRBV9	CASSVPTGDNEQFF
TRBJ2-7	TRBV6-2/TRBV6-3	CASSPKATSSYEQYF
TRBJ1-5	TRBV5-4	CASSLGPSDQPQHF
TRBJ2-5	TRBV20-1	CSARDGGEGSMAQYF
TRBJ1-5	TRBV20-1	CSARGGTGYQPQHF
TRBJ2-1	TRBV12-5	CASVPGLNYNEQFF
TRBJ2-7	TRBV4-1	CASSHPDRLSYEQYF
TRBJ1-1	TRBV6-1	CASSDGTWVAFF
TRBJ2-1	TRBV11-2	CASRGLAGGPYNEQFF
TRBJ1-5	TRBV6-1	CASSEAAGQGYQPQHF
TRBJ1-1	TRBV15	CATSRVRGLRTEAFF
TRBJ2-3	TRBV12-3/TRBV12-4	CASTTGPSTDTQYF
TRBJ2-7	TRBV6-5	CASSYSRGATSSYEQYF
TRBJ2-2	TRBV7-9	CASSLVGAGELFF
TRBJ2-1	TRBV28	CASQNPSDYNEQFF
TRBJ1-2	TRBV10-3	CAISGGGLYGYTF
TRBJ1-2	TRBV9	CASSPGIGGYTF
TRBJ2-5	TRBV19	CASSIQDRAGETQYF
TRBJ2-7	TRBV6-1	CASSGLLAGDYEQYF
TRBJ2-1	TRBV29-1	CSVDRTRQQFF
TRBJ2-7	TRBV6-5	CASSYSSPQYALEQYF
TRBJ2-1	TRBV5-1	CASSPEYGHNEQFF
TRBJ1-1	TRBV10-3	CAITSGQREAFF
TRBJ2-1	TRBV6-1	CASSATKNEQFF
TRBJ1-1	TRBV4-3	CASSWTGSGTEAFF
TRBJ2-3	TRBV9	CASSVSTDTQYF
TRBJ1-1	TRBV28	CASSLSAENTEAFF
TRBJ2-7	TRBV14	CASSQGVAGDSYEQYF
TRBJ2-5	TRBV6-2/TRBV6-3	CASTIRDFTQETQYF
TRBJ2-7	TRBV5-1	CASSWTGGEQYF
TRBJ2-3	TRBV6-5	CASSFTYTDTQYF
TRBJ2-2	TRBV5-1	CASSLRGPGELFF
TRBJ2-3	TRBV7-2	CASSLHNTDTQYF
TRBJ1-6	TRBV12-3/TRBV12-4	CASSLAYGNSPLHF
TRBJ2-5	TRBV27	CASSWETGMETQYF
TRBJ1-4	TRBV7-9	CASSPAVRAFEKLFF
TRBJ2-2	TRBV6-4	CASSDRDYTGELFF
TRBJ2-2	TRBV29-1	CSAQGSGELFF
TRBJ2-7	TRBV20-1	CSARVDSQSSYEQYF
TRBJ2-1	TRBV12-3/TRBV12-4	CASSFRLSYNEQFF
TRBJ1-1	TRBV4-2	CASSQEGQGAGGTEAFF
TRBJ1-6	TRBV6-6	CASSYSSGGNSPLHF